Listed below are T cell receptor beta chains from one sample, sequenced in a study of T-cell memory formation after mild COVID-19. A single record per CDR3 protein comes from TCRdb applying MiXCR to the 5' RACE reads. The sample gives about 190,000 distinct CDR3 sequences, roughly 18% of which show up once; 2% to 3% is in the top ten. Sequenced sample: PBMCs or a T cell subset sorted from them (not recorded which). These receptors all stem from an adult woman who had mild COVID-19 (a few samples of this study predate the infection). Cell type and time point are not known. CDR3s include the opening cysteine and the closing phenylalanine or tryptophan. A D gene is named only where the DNA matches it firmly. Where a row states a size, it is once, few, many or the class of an expanded clone; other rows omit it.

NA	TRBV6-2/TRBV6-3	TRBJ2-7	few	TGTGCCAGCAGAAGGGACAACTACGAGCAGTACTTC	CASRRDNYEQYF
NA	TRBV6-6	TRBJ1-2	few	TGTGCCACCTCTCGAGATCATGGTGGCTATGGCTACACCTTC	CATSRDHGGYGYTF
NA	TRBV7-9	TRBJ1-3	NA	TGTGCCAGCAGCCCAGGCCTTAACTCTGGAAACACCATATATTTT	CASSPGLNSGNTIYF
NA	TRBV5-8	TRBJ2-3	NA	TGTGCCAGCAGCTTGACCGGGGCCCCAAACCCAGATACGCAGTATTTT	CASSLTGAPNPDTQYF
TRBD1	TRBV7-2	TRBJ1-2	few	TGTGCCAGCAGCCCCGGGACAGGCCTCGGTTATGGCTACACCTTC	CASSPGTGLGYGYTF
NA	TRBV19	TRBJ1-1	few	TGTGCCAGTACAGAGTCACGCCAGTACATGAACACTGAAGCTTTCTTT	CASTESRQYMNTEAFF
NA	TRBV6-2/TRBV6-3	TRBJ1-3	few	TGTGCCAGCAGATCGACCGGGAGCGGAAACACCATATATTTT	CASRSTGSGNTIYF
NA	TRBV6-2/TRBV6-3	TRBJ2-7	once	TGTGCCAGCAGTTATCTGGGACGGATGACCTACGAGCAGTACTTC	CASSYLGRMTYEQYF
TRBD1	TRBV29-1	TRBJ2-1	NA	TGCAGCGTTCCCGGGACAGGGGGCAGAATCAACAATGAGCAGTTCTTC	CSVPGTGGRINNEQFF
NA	TRBV2	TRBJ1-2	NA	TGTGCCAGCAGTGAAGGAGGGTTTACTAACTATGGCTACACCTTC	CASSEGGFTNYGYTF
NA	TRBV27	TRBJ1-6	NA	TGTGCCAGCAGTTTAGTTGCCCGAGGTGGGGCGCGCACCCTCCACTTT	CASSLVARGGARTLHF
TRBD1	TRBV3-1	TRBJ1-2	few	TGTGCCAGCAGCCACGGGACAGGGCCTTTGGATGGCTACACCTTC	CASSHGTGPLDGYTF
NA	TRBV4-3	TRBJ2-7	few	TGCGCCAGCAGCCAAGGGACAGCGATCACCTACGAGCAGTACTTC	CASSQGTAITYEQYF
NA	TRBV6-2/TRBV6-3	TRBJ2-7	few	TGTGCCAGCAGCTCACCCCCGCACGTGCGTTCCTACGAGCAGTACTTC	CASSSPPHVRSYEQYF
TRBD1	TRBV27	TRBJ1-1	few	TGTGCCGCCCGACAGGGGTCGACGAACACTGAAGCTTTCTTT	CAARQGSTNTEAFF
NA	TRBV5-5	TRBJ1-2	few	TGTGCCAGCAGCTTGGCCCGCGGGCTTGGCTATGGCTACACCTTC	CASSLARGLGYGYTF
NA	TRBV6-2/TRBV6-3	TRBJ2-3	few	TGTGCCAGCACTACTGGAGATACGCAGTATTTT	CASTTGDTQYF
NA	TRBV18	TRBJ2-1	many	TGTGCCAGCTCACCGGCTATTTACAATGAGCAGTTCTTC	CASSPAIYNEQFF
NA	TRBV6-5	TRBJ1-6	few	TGTGCCAGCACTACAGGGCCATCACCCCTCCACTTT	CASTTGPSPLHF
TRBD2	TRBV12-3/TRBV12-4	TRBJ2-2	few	TGTGCCAGCAGTAAAGAAGCGGGAGTCTTAACCGGGGAGCTGTTTTTT	CASSKEAGVLTGELFF
TRBD1	TRBV7-2	TRBJ2-7	NA	TGTGCCAGCAGCTCCGGGACAGGGGGCCTCGAGCAGTACTTC	CASSSGTGGLEQYF
TRBD2	TRBV5-1	TRBJ2-5	NA	TGCGCCAGCAGCTTGCAGCGGGGGAACCAAGAGACCCAGTACTTC	CASSLQRGNQETQYF
TRBD1	TRBV6-5	TRBJ1-2	many	TGTGCCAGCAGTTACACCGGACAGGGATCCGGCTACACCTTC	CASSYTGQGSGYTF
NA	TRBV19	TRBJ2-1	NA	TGTGCCAGTAGTACCTGGGACGACTCCTACAATGAGCAGTTCTTC	CASSTWDDSYNEQFF
TRBD1	TRBV19	TRBJ1-2	few	TGTGCCAGTAGTACCACCACCGGGACAGGGAACTATGGCTACACCTTC	CASSTTTGTGNYGYTF
NA	TRBV12-3/TRBV12-4	TRBJ1-5	few	TGTGCCAGCAGTTTGTCCCGGATCAATCAGCCCCAGCATTTT	CASSLSRINQPQHF
TRBD1	TRBV15	TRBJ1-5	NA	TGTGCCACCAGCAGGACAGGGACGATAGGTCAGCCCCAGCATTTT	CATSRTGTIGQPQHF
NA	TRBV12-3/TRBV12-4	TRBJ1-5	many	TGTGCCAGCAGTCCCCAAAGCAATCAGCCCCAGCATTTT	CASSPQSNQPQHF
NA	TRBV11-2	TRBJ1-1	NA	TGTGCCAGCAGCTCCCCTACAGGGTTGGTGTTTTTT	CASSSPTGLVFF
NA	TRBV15	TRBJ2-2	few	TGTGCCACCAGCAGAGATCTGACAAACACCGGGGAGCTGTTTTTT	CATSRDLTNTGELFF
NA	TRBV11-1	TRBJ1-1	NA	TGTGCCAGCAGCCAAGGGTCAGGGCATCGTGGCACTGAAGCTTTCTTT	CASSQGSGHRGTEAFF
NA	TRBV24-1	TRBJ1-1	many	TGTGCCAACAGCCCCAAATTCTGGCGCCAAATGTATATGAACACTGAAGCTTTCTTT	CANSPKFWRQMYMNTEAFF
NA	TRBV18	TRBJ1-1	few	TGTGCCAGCTCACTACAGAGCTTGAACACTGAAGCTTTCTTT	CASSLQSLNTEAFF
NA	TRBV12-3/TRBV12-4	TRBJ1-2	NA	TGTGCCAGCAGCCCCGACAACGCGAGGGGCTACACCTTC	CASSPDNARGYTF
NA	TRBV15	TRBJ2-1	few	TGTGCCACCAGCAGAGAGAATGAGCAGTTCTTC	CATSRENEQFF
TRBD1	TRBV4-1	TRBJ1-6	NA	TGCGCCAGCAGCCGGGAGGACAGGGTGGGGTATTCCCTCCACTTT	CASSREDRVGYSLHF
NA	TRBV5-1	TRBJ1-2	NA	TGCGCCAGCAGCCCCCGACAGGCCGGAGGTGGCTACACCTTC	CASSPRQAGGGYTF
TRBD1	TRBV7-2	TRBJ1-1	NA	TGTGCCAGCAGCTTGGCAGGACAGGTGAACACTGAAGCTTTCTTT	CASSLAGQVNTEAFF
TRBD1	TRBV7-2	TRBJ1-4	few	TGTGCCAGCAGGTCAACAGGGGCGAGTGAAAAACTGTTTTTT	CASRSTGASEKLFF
NA	TRBV12-3/TRBV12-4	TRBJ2-3	few	TGTGCCAGCAGTCCACAGGCGGCCACAGATACGCAGTATTTT	CASSPQAATDTQYF
NA	TRBV25-1	TRBJ2-2	few	TGTGCCAGCAGTAGACGGACATGGTATGACACCGGGGAGCTGTTTTTT	CASSRRTWYDTGELFF